These T cell receptor beta chains were read from a single sample in a study of shared clonotypes between healthy human individuals. Libraries were prepared by immunoSEQ multiplex PCR; TCRdb keeps only in-frame clonotypes and omits some of them. The data show 980,000 or so clones, about three quarters seen once. The source material was memory CD4+ T cells sorted from blood. These TCRs come from a young man in good health. The CDR3 runs from the conserved cysteine through the conserved F or W. A D gene is named only where the DNA matches it firmly. Clone size appears in some rows only: once, few, many, or a class for an expanded clone.

j_gene: TRBJ1-2
v_gene: TRBV11-2
d_gene: NA
abundance: NA
CDR3aa: CASSPRPETGYTF
CDR3nt: TGTGCCAGCAGCCCCCGGCCAGAAACTGGCTACACCTTC

j_gene: TRBJ2-1
v_gene: TRBV29-1
d_gene: NA
abundance: NA
CDR3aa: CSAGTGYNEQFF
CDR3nt: TGCAGCGCGGGGACTGGGTACAATGAGCAGTTCTTC

j_gene: TRBJ2-2
v_gene: TRBV4-1
d_gene: TRBD2
abundance: NA
CDR3aa: CASSQAGGYTGELFF
CDR3nt: TGCGCCAGCAGCCAGGCGGGAGGCTACACCGGGGAGCTGTTTTTT

j_gene: TRBJ1-5
v_gene: TRBV28
d_gene: NA
abundance: NA
CDR3aa: CASWRYPNQPQHF
CDR3nt: TGTGCCAGCTGGAGATACCCAAATCAGCCCCAGCATTTT

j_gene: TRBJ1-1
v_gene: TRBV28
d_gene: NA
abundance: NA
CDR3aa: CASSFFAGGEAFF
CDR3nt: TGTGCCAGCAGTTTCTTTGCCGGGGGTGAAGCTTTCTTT

j_gene: TRBJ2-3
v_gene: TRBV27
d_gene: NA
abundance: NA
CDR3aa: CASSFRAASTDTQYF
CDR3nt: TGTGCCAGCAGTTTTAGGGCTGCCTCCACAGATACGCAGTATTTT

j_gene: TRBJ1-2
v_gene: TRBV6-1
d_gene: TRBD1
abundance: NA
CDR3aa: CASSERAGGSGYTF
CDR3nt: TGTGCCAGCAGTGAAAGGGCAGGGGGTAGTGGCTACACCTTC

j_gene: TRBJ1-1
v_gene: TRBV5-1
d_gene: NA
abundance: NA
CDR3aa: CASSFGVVGTEAFF
CDR3nt: TGCGCCAGCAGCTTCGGGGTAGTCGGCACTGAAGCTTTCTTT

j_gene: TRBJ2-5
v_gene: TRBV10-2
d_gene: NA
abundance: NA
CDR3aa: CASSGDSGEETQYF
CDR3nt: TGCGCCAGCAGTGGGGATAGCGGTGAAGAGACCCAGTACTTC

j_gene: TRBJ2-2
v_gene: TRBV6-6
d_gene: TRBD2
abundance: NA
CDR3aa: CASRAGENTGELFF
CDR3nt: TGTGCCAGCAGGGCGGGGGAGAACACCGGGGAGCTGTTTTTT

j_gene: TRBJ2-7
v_gene: TRBV6-5
d_gene: TRBD1
abundance: NA
CDR3aa: CASSSPGRGYEQYF
CDR3nt: TGTGCCAGCAGTTCCCCGGGCAGGGGGTACGAGCAGTACTTC

j_gene: TRBJ1-6
v_gene: TRBV4-1
d_gene: NA
abundance: NA
CDR3aa: CASSPGIGVESPLHF
CDR3nt: TGCGCCAGCAGCCCAGGAATAGGGGTAGAATCACCCCTCCACTTT

j_gene: TRBJ2-3
v_gene: TRBV21-1
d_gene: NA
abundance: NA
CDR3aa: CASSKGGSTDTQYF
CDR3nt: TGTGCCAGCAGCAAAGGAGGCAGCACAGATACGCAGTATTTT

j_gene: TRBJ2-7
v_gene: TRBV2
d_gene: NA
abundance: NA
CDR3aa: CASSLSGNEQYF
CDR3nt: TGTGCCAGCAGTCTTTCAGGAAACGAGCAGTACTTC

j_gene: TRBJ2-1
v_gene: TRBV14
d_gene: NA
abundance: NA
CDR3aa: CASSPGTKSSYNEQFF
CDR3nt: TGTGCCAGCAGCCCAGGGACCAAGAGCTCCTACAATGAGCAGTTCTTC

j_gene: TRBJ2-6
v_gene: TRBV5-1
d_gene: TRBD1
abundance: NA
CDR3aa: CASRTGEVKSGANVLTF
CDR3nt: TGCGCCAGCAGGACAGGGGAGGTTAAGTCTGGGGCCAACGTCCTGACTTTC

j_gene: TRBJ2-3
v_gene: TRBV5-1
d_gene: TRBD2
abundance: few
CDR3aa: CASSSLAGGPDTQYF
CDR3nt: TGCGCCAGCAGCTCCTTGGCGGGAGGGCCAGATACGCAGTATTTT

j_gene: TRBJ1-3
v_gene: TRBV6-1
d_gene: TRBD1
abundance: NA
CDR3aa: CASSERPGQGVGNTIYF
CDR3nt: TGTGCCAGCAGTGAACGGCCCGGACAGGGCGTTGGAAACACCATATATTTT

j_gene: TRBJ2-5
v_gene: TRBV28
d_gene: TRBD2
abundance: NA
CDR3aa: CASSSQIAGEETQYF
CDR3nt: TGTGCCAGCAGTTCCCAAATAGCGGGGGAAGAGACCCAGTACTTC

j_gene: TRBJ1-4
v_gene: TRBV18
d_gene: TRBD1
abundance: NA
CDR3aa: CASKSGGSGEKLFF
CDR3nt: TGTGCCAGCAAATCAGGGGGCTCGGGTGAAAAACTGTTTTTT

j_gene: TRBJ2-1
v_gene: TRBV29-1
d_gene: NA
abundance: NA
CDR3aa: CSVEGPPFF
CDR3nt: TGCAGCGTTGAGGGACCCCCGTTCTTC

j_gene: TRBJ1-1
v_gene: TRBV19
d_gene: NA
abundance: few
CDR3aa: CASSTLRVGSYTEAFF
CDR3nt: TGTGCCAGTAGTACCCTCAGGGTCGGTTCGTACACTGAAGCTTTCTTT

j_gene: TRBJ2-7
v_gene: TRBV6-6
d_gene: NA
abundance: NA
CDR3aa: CASSSHRDSYYEQYF
CDR3nt: TGTGCCAGCAGTTCGCACCGGGACTCCTATTACGAGCAGTACTTC

j_gene: TRBJ2-3
v_gene: TRBV19
d_gene: NA
abundance: NA
CDR3aa: CASSTGPGTDTQYF
CDR3nt: TGTGCCAGTAGTACAGGGCCGGGGACAGATACGCAGTATTTT

j_gene: TRBJ1-2
v_gene: TRBV2
d_gene: NA
abundance: few
CDR3aa: CASSGDADFHTF
CDR3nt: TGTGCCAGCAGTGGTGACGCAGACTTTCACACCTTC

j_gene: TRBJ1-1
v_gene: TRBV4-3
d_gene: NA
abundance: NA
CDR3aa: CASSQDQQSTEAFF
CDR3nt: TGCGCCAGCAGCCAAGATCAGCAATCCACTGAAGCTTTCTTT

j_gene: TRBJ2-5
v_gene: TRBV5-6
d_gene: TRBD2
abundance: many
CDR3aa: CASSPPPGGDRRETQYF
CDR3nt: TGTGCCAGCAGCCCTCCTCCGGGGGGGGATAGGAGGGAGACCCAGTACTTC

j_gene: TRBJ1-3
v_gene: TRBV11-2
d_gene: NA
abundance: NA
CDR3aa: CASSLTGAGNTIYF
CDR3nt: TGTGCCAGCAGCTTAACGGGGGCTGGAAACACCATATATTTT

j_gene: TRBJ2-5
v_gene: TRBV15
d_gene: NA
abundance: NA
CDR3aa: CATSVEGNLETQYF
CDR3nt: TGTGCCACCAGCGTCGAGGGGAATCTGGAGACCCAGTACTTC

j_gene: TRBJ2-3
v_gene: TRBV5-1
d_gene: NA
abundance: NA
CDR3aa: CASSFQAGTDTQYF
CDR3nt: TGCGCCAGCAGCTTCCAGGCAGGCACAGATACGCAGTATTTT

j_gene: TRBJ1-5
v_gene: TRBV5-6
d_gene: NA
abundance: NA
CDR3aa: CASSWGLGQPQHF
CDR3nt: TGTGCCAGCAGCTGGGGGTTAGGACAGCCCCAGCATTTT

j_gene: TRBJ1-5
v_gene: TRBV11-2
d_gene: NA
abundance: NA
CDR3aa: CASSPGVSQHF
CDR3nt: TGTGCCAGCAGCCCTGGGGTGTCCCAGCATTTT

j_gene: TRBJ1-2
v_gene: TRBV4-3
d_gene: NA
abundance: NA
CDR3aa: CASSQEWFQGYGYTF
CDR3nt: TGCGCCAGCAGCCAAGAGTGGTTCCAGGGCTATGGCTACACCTTC

j_gene: TRBJ1-2
v_gene: TRBV10-3
d_gene: NA
abundance: NA
CDR3aa: CAISAGLIYGYTF
CDR3nt: TGTGCCATCAGTGCGGGCCTTATCTATGGCTACACCTTC

j_gene: TRBJ2-2
v_gene: TRBV5-1
d_gene: TRBD1
abundance: NA
CDR3aa: CASSGTGGTGELFF
CDR3nt: TGCGCCAGCAGCGGGACAGGTGGGACCGGGGAGCTGTTTTTT

j_gene: TRBJ2-7
v_gene: TRBV5-1
d_gene: NA
abundance: once
CDR3aa: CASSLNRDYEQYF
CDR3nt: TGCGCCAGCAGCTTGAACAGAGACTACGAGCAGTACTTC

j_gene: TRBJ1-1
v_gene: TRBV2
d_gene: TRBD1
abundance: NA
CDR3aa: CASRAQTGGNTEAFF
CDR3nt: TGTGCCAGCAGAGCACAGACAGGGGGAAACACTGAAGCTTTCTTT

j_gene: TRBJ1-4
v_gene: TRBV28
d_gene: NA
abundance: NA
CDR3aa: CASSVLRGTPNEKLFF
CDR3nt: TGTGCCAGCAGTGTCCTGCGGGGGACCCCAAATGAAAAACTGTTTTTT

j_gene: TRBJ1-1
v_gene: TRBV2
d_gene: TRBD1
abundance: NA
CDR3aa: CASSLTGLNTEAFF
CDR3nt: TGTGCCAGCAGTTTGACAGGGTTGAACACTGAAGCTTTCTTT

j_gene: TRBJ1-3
v_gene: TRBV6-5
d_gene: NA
abundance: NA
CDR3aa: CASSYRRFSGNTIYF
CDR3nt: TGTGCCAGCAGTTACCGCCGTTTCTCTGGAAACACCATATATTTT

j_gene: TRBJ2-7
v_gene: TRBV19
d_gene: TRBD1
abundance: NA
CDR3aa: CASSIDPGQWSYEQYF
CDR3nt: TGTGCCAGTAGTATAGACCCGGGACAGTGGTCCTACGAGCAGTACTTC

j_gene: TRBJ2-7
v_gene: TRBV5-4
d_gene: TRBD1
abundance: NA
CDR3aa: CASSLPGQGAYEQYF
CDR3nt: TGTGCCAGCAGCTTGCCCGGCCAGGGGGCCTACGAGCAGTACTTC

j_gene: TRBJ2-1
v_gene: TRBV19
d_gene: NA
abundance: NA
CDR3aa: CASSMGWVSSYNEQFF
CDR3nt: TGTGCCAGTAGTATGGGTTGGGTCAGCTCCTACAATGAGCAGTTCTTC

j_gene: TRBJ1-5
v_gene: TRBV4-1
d_gene: NA
abundance: NA
CDR3aa: CASSQDGIGLRQPQHF
CDR3nt: TGCGCCAGCAGCCAAGATGGGATCGGGTTGAGACAGCCCCAGCATTTT

j_gene: TRBJ2-1
v_gene: TRBV2
d_gene: TRBD1
abundance: NA
CDR3aa: CASSVSGDRLYNEQFF
CDR3nt: TGTGCCAGCAGTGTAAGTGGGGACAGGCTCTACAATGAGCAGTTCTTC